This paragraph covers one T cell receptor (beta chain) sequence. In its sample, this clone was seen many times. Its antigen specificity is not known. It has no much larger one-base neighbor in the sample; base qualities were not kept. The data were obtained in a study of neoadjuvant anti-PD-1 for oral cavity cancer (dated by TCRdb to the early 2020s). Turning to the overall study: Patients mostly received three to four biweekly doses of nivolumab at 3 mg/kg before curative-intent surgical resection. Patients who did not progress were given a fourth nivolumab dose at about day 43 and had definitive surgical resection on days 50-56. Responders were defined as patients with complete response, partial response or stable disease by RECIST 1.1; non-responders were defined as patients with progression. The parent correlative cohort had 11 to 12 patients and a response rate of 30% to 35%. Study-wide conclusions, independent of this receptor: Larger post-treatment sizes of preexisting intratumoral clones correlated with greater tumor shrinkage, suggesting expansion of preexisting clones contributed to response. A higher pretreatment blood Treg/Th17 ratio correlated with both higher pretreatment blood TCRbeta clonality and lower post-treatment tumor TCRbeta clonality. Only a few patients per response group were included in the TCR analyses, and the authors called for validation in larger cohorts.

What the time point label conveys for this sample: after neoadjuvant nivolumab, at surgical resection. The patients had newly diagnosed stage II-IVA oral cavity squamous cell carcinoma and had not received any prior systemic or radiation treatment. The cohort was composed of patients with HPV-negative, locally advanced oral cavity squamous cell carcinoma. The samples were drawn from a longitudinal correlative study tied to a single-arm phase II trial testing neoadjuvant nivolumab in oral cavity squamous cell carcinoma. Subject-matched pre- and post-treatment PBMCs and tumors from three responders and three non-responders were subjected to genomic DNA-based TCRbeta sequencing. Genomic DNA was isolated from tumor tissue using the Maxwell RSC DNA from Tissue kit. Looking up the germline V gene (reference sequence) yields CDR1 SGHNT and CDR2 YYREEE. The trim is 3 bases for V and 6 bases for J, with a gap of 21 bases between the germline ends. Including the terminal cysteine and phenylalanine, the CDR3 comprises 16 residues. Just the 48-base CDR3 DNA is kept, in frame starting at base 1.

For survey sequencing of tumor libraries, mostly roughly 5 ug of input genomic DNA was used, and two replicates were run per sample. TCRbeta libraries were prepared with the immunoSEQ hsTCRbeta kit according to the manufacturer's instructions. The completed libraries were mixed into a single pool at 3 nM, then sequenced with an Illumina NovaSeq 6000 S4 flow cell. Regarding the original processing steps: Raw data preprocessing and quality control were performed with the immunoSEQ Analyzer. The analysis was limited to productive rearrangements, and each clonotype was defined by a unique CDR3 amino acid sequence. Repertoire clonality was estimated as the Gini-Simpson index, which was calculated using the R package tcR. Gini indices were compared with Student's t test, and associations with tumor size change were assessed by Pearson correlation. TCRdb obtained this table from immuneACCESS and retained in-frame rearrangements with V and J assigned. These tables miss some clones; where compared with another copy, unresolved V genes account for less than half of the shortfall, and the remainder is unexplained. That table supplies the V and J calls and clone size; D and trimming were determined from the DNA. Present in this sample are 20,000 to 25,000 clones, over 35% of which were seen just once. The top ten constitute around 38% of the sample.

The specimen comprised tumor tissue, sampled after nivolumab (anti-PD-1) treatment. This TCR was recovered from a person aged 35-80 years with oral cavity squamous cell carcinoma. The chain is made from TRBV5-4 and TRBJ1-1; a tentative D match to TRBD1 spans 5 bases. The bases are TGTGCCAGCAGCTACAGTCAGGGAAATAGTCCCTCTGAAGCTTTCTTT. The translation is CASSYSQGNSPSEAFF.